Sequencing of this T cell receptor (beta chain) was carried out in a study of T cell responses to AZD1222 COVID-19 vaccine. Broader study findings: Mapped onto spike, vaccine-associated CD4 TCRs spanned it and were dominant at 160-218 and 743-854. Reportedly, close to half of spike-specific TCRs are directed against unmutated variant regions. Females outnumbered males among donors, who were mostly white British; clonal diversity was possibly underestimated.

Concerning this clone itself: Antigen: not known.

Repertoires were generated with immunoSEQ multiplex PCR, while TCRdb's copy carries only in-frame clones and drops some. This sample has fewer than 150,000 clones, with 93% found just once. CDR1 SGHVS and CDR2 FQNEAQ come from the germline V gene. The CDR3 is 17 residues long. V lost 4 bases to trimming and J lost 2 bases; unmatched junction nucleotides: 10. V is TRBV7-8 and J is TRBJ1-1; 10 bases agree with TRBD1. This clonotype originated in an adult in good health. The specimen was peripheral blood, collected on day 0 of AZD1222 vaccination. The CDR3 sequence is CASSSRTGGFINTEAFF. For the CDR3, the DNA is TGTGCCAGCAGCTCTCGGACAGGGGGTTTTATAAACACTGAAGCTTTCTTT.